The present entry profiles one T cell receptor (beta chain) with its context. This record comes from a study of blood T cell repertoires in COVID-19. Germline V gene sequence: CDR1 LGHDT, CDR2 YNNKEL (reference sequence). The CDR3 is 15 residues long. Trimming cost V 0 bases and J 5 bases, with 14 bases left between them. Assay used: immunoSEQ multiplex PCR; TCRdb lists only in-frame clones, some missing. The data contain about 290,000 clones, roughly nine tenths of them singletons. The origin of this receptor is a woman in her 40s who had recovered from COVID-19. Sequences were obtained from PBMCs or T cells enriched from blood (not recorded which). The chain uses TRBV3-1 (or the pseudogene TRBV3-2) and TRBJ2-7; D may be TRBD1 (6 bases). The CDR3 here is CASSQDRAGVNEQYF. The DNA of the CDR3 is TGTGCCAGCAGCCAAGACAGGGCAGGGGTCAACGAGCAGTACTTC.